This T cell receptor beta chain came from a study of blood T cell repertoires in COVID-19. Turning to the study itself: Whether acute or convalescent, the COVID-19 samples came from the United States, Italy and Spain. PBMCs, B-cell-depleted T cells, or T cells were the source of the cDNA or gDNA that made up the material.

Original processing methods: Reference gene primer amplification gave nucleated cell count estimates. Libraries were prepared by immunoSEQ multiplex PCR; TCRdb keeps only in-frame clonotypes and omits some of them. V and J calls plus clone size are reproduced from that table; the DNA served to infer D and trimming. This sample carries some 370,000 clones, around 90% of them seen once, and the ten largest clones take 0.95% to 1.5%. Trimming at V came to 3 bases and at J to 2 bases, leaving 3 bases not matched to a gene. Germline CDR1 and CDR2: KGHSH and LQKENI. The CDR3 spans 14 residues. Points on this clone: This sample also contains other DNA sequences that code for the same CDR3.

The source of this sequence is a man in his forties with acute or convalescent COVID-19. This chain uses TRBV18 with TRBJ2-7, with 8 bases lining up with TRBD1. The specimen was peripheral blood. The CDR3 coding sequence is TGTGCCAGCTCACCCGGGACAGGACCCTACGAGCAGTACTTC. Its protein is CASSPGTGPYEQYF.